The sequence of this TCR beta chain was determined in a study of cytomegalovirus exposure and HLA in healthy donors. General study points: Information on immune exposure was restricted to one variable (CMV serostatus).

The PCR used 60 Vbeta and 13 Jbeta primers. The method was immunoSEQ multiplex PCR; TCRdb's version includes in-frame clones alone and lacks a portion of them. The sample has about 220,000 clones, about 80% seen once; the top ten hold approximately 1.8%. Details on this clone: Its target is unknown.

The sequenced sample consisted of PBMCs. The clonotype comes from a male donor in good health and CMV-seronegative.

CDR3 bases: TGTGCCAGCAGCTTACAAGCGGGGAGGGCAGATACGCAGTATTTT. Residues: CASSLQAGRADTQYF. The genes are TRBV7-2 and TRBJ2-3; TRBD2 matches 7 bases. V was pared by 2 bases and J by 4 bases, with 6 bases of the junction left unmatched. CDR1 is SGHTA, CDR2 FQGNSA, per germline. The CDR3 runs 15 residues. Using reference TRBV7-2 and TRBJ2-3 for the parts outside the CDR3, the full variable domain is GAGVSQSPSNKVTEKGKDVELRCDPISGHTALYWYRQSLGQGLEFLIYFQGNSAPDKSGLPSDRFSAERTGGSVSTLTIQRTQQEDSAVYLCASSLQAGRADTQYFGPGTRLTVL.